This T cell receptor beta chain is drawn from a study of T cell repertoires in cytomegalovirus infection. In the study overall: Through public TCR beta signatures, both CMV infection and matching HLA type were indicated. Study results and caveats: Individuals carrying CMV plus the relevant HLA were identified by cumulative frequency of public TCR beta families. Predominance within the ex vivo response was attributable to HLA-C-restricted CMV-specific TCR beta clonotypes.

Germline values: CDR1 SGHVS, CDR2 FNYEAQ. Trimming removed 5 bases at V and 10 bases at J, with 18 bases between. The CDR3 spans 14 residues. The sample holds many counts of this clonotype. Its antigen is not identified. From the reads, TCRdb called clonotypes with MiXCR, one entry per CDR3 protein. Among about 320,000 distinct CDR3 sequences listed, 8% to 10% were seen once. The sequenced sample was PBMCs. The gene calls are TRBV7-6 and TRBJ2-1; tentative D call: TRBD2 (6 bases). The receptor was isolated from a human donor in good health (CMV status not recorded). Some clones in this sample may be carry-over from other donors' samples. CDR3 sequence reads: CASSPSTLGGEQFF. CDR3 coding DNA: TGTGCCAGCAGCCCTAGTACCCTGGGAGGCGAGCAGTTCTTC.